Presented here are 6 T cell receptor beta chains from one specimen sequenced in a study of identical twins. TCRdb re-called the 5' RACE reads with MiXCR, one entry per CDR3 protein. The data contain hundreds of thousands of distinct CDR3 sequences, about 20% of them singletons. These data also featured in a second study, about T cells expressing NK-cell markers.

Specimen: PBMCs. The receptors derive from a woman aged 18-30 years in good health.

This clonotype was detected a few times. The chain carries TRBV29-1 and TRBJ2-5; either TRBD1 or TRBD2 may fit D (5 bases each). This CDR3 region has 13 residues. V lost 4 bases and J 4 bases, leaving 13 bases between the germline ends. Germline CDR1 and CDR2: SQVTM and ANQGSEA. The CDR3 protein is CSVVNWGRETQYF. CDR3 nucleotide sequence: TGCAGCGTTGTGAACTGGGGGAGAGAGACCCAGTACTTC.

This sequence joins TRBV21-1 and TRBJ2-3; the table names TRBD2, a call not compared with the DNA. TRBV21-1 is listed as a pseudogene. This CDR3 spans 16 amino acids. The CDR3 is CASTRGGGPRADTQYF. The CDR3 coding sequence is TGTGCCAGCACCCGCGGCGGGGGGCCGAGGGCAGATACGCAGTATTTT.

This clonotype was detected a few times. The chain uses TRBV25-1 and TRBJ2-1, with unresolved D. Germline V gene sequence: CDR1 MGHDK, CDR2 SYGVNS. V dropped 0 bases and J dropped 8 bases, with 5 bases sitting between them. The CDR3 covers 12 residues. CDR3 bases: TGTGCCAGCAGTGAATATGTTGATGAGCAGTTCTTC. Its protein product is CASSEYVDEQFF.

This sequence joins TRBV20-1 and TRBJ2-3; the D gene is possibly TRBD1 (5 bases). Deletions cut 0 bases from V and 2 bases from J, with 9 bases between. The CDR3 totals 14 residues. The germline CDR1 and CDR2 sequences are DFQATT and SNEGSKA (reference sequence). This CDR3 is CSARDSGHTDTQYF. The CDR3 nucleotides read TGCAGTGCTAGAGACTCTGGACACACAGATACGCAGTATTTT.

The rearrangement uses TRBV7-2 and TRBJ2-7; TRBD2 matches 8 bases. The CDR3 is 15 amino acids. Unmatched junction bases numbered 7, after V lost 1 base and J lost 5 bases. Germline loops: CDR1 SGHTA, CDR2 FQGNSA. CDR3 in amino acids: CASSLDGRGIDEQYF. CDR3 sequence (DNA): TGTGCCAGCAGCTTAGACGGGAGGGGAATCGACGAGCAGTACTTC.

This chain joins TRBV6-1 and TRBJ2-7, with D possibly TRBD1 on 6 matching bases. The V end was cut by 8 bases, the J end by 9 bases, with 17 bases between. In germline, CDR1 is MNHNS, CDR2 SASEGT. The CDR3 loop spans 12 amino acids. The DNA of the CDR3 is TGTGCCAGCCAGGGGACCGTTTTCATGCAGTACTTC. Translated: CASQGTVFMQYF.